Presented here are 19 T cell receptor beta chains from one specimen sequenced in a study of T cells in women clearing cervical HPV infection. TCRdb keeps only in-frame clones here, not all; method: immunoSEQ multiplex PCR. This sample's table has 30,000 to 35,000 clones. The sequenced sample consisted of blood buffy coat. The receptor source for this set is a woman aged 18 to 75 with a cervical HPV16 infection that either progressed to CIN3+ or cleared (not recorded which).

With respect to this clone: The missing CDR3 end, 3 residues past where the read stops, is filled in from the germline J gene. This sequence joins TRBV29-1 and TRBJ1-2; TRBD1 is a possible D gene (6 bases). CDR3 size: 15 residues. The germline V gene encodes CDR1 SQVTM and CDR2 ANQGSEA. V was trimmed by 0 bases and J by 4 bases, leaving 15 bases between them. CDR3 amino acids: CSVEDGARGVYGYTF. CDR3 DNA (partial): TGCAGCGTTGAAGATGGAGCCAGGGGCGTCTATGGC. The whole variable domain, remainder taken from reference TRBV29-1 and TRBJ1-2, is SAVISQKPSRDICQRGTSLTIQCQVDSQVTMMFWYRQQPGQSLTLIATANQGSEATYESGFVIDKFPISRPNLTFSTLTVSNMSPEDSSIYLCSVEDGARGVYGYTFGSGTRLTVV.

As for this clone: The CDR3 end lies 3 residues beyond the end of the read and is filled in from the germline J gene. J is TRBJ2-3 and V is TRBV12-3 or TRBV12-4, with TRBD1 matching over 11 bases. The trim removed 6 bases at V and 1 base at J, leaving 6 bases unmatched. The CDR3 covers 16 residues. CDR3 DNA (partial): TGTGCCAGCAGCGCTGGACAGGGGGCGGGCACAGATACG. Its protein product is CASSAGQGAGTDT. The whole CDR3 region reads CASSAGQGAGTDTQYF.

In the case of this clone: Coverage ceases 3 residues before the CDR3 finishes, and the germline J gene fills in the end. V gene TRBV2 combines with J gene TRBJ2-6; 7 bases agree with TRBD1. CDR3 length: 16 amino acids. The V segment lost 5 bases and the J segment 0 bases; nucleotides outside the gene matches: 4. CDR1 is SNHLY, CDR2 FYNNEI, per germline. The CDR3 sequence: CASSPTGLSGANVLTF. The DNA read from the CDR3 is TGTGCCAGCAGTCCGACAGGGCTCTCTGGGGCCAACGTC.

The sequenced part of the CDR3 DNA is TGTGCCTGGAGTCGCTTGGGCGAAGAA. Translating it yields CAWSRLGEE. The whole CDR3 region reads CAWSRLGEEAFF. V gene TRBV30 combines with J gene TRBJ1-1, with D unresolved. The DNA ends 3 residues before the CDR3 does, and the rest of the CDR3 is filled in from the germline J gene. Germline CDR1 and CDR2: GTSNPN and SVGIG (reference sequence). This CDR3 has 12 residues.

Turning to this clone: Coverage ceases 3 residues before the CDR3 finishes, and the germline J gene fills in the end. This sequence joins TRBV7-6 and TRBJ2-1, with 7 nucleotides matching TRBD1. CDR1 and CDR2 (germline): SGHVS, FNYEAQ. The V gene end was trimmed by 5 bases and the J gene end by 5 bases; junction bases not matched to a gene: 6. CDR3 length equals 14 residues. CDR3 DNA (partial): TGTGCCAGCAGCCAGAAACAGGGGAACAATGAG. This translates into CASSQKQGNNE. The CDR3 as a whole reads CASSQKQGNNEQFF.

Worth noting for this clone: The read stops 3 residues short of the end of the CDR3; the missing end is completed from the germline J gene. The V gene is TRBV18, the J gene TRBJ1-2; 7 bases map to TRBD1. The germline gives CDR1 KGHSH, CDR2 LQKENI. The CDR3 consists of 15 residues. CDR3 sequence reads: CASSPVTGTSYDYTF. The DNA read from the CDR3 is TGTGCCAGCTCACCCGTGACAGGGACCTCCTACGAC.

With respect to this clone: The DNA ends 3 residues before the CDR3 does, and the rest of the CDR3 is filled in from the germline J gene. V gene TRBV6-1 combines with J gene TRBJ2-3; D not resolved. CDR1 is MNHNS and CDR2 is SASEGT in the germline V gene. The CDR3 covers 13 residues. CDR3 residues: CASSDKAEETQYF. The CDR3 DNA, read in part, is TGTGCCAGCAGTGATAAGGCAGAAGAGACG.

Turning to this clone: The CDR3 is cut off 3 residues early in the read; its end comes from the germline J gene. The chain couples TRBV18 to TRBJ2-5; unclear D gene. This CDR3 spans 14 amino acids. Germline V gene data show CDR1 as KGHSH and CDR2 as LQKENI. V dropped 4 bases and J dropped 0 bases, with 9 bases sitting between them. The CDR3: CASSQYRDQETQYF. CDR3 DNA, as far as it was read: TGTGCCAGCTCACAGTACCGGGACCAAGAGACC.

As concerns this clone: Read data end 3 residues before the CDR3 end; the end is taken from the germline J gene. The rearrangement uses TRBV19 and TRBJ2-1, with D possibly matching TRBD1 (7 bases). Germline V gene sequence: CDR1 LNHDA, CDR2 SQIVND (reference sequence). The CDR3 runs to 16 residues. V was trimmed by 6 bases and J by 6 bases, leaving 21 bases between them. The chain's CDR3 is CASRRRGDSASNEQFF. The covered CDR3 bases are TGTGCCAGTAGGCGCCGCGGGGACAGCGCCTCCAATGAG.

Points on this clone: The observed sequence ends 3 residues before the CDR3 terminus, with the missing tail filled in from the germline J gene. J is TRBJ2-3 and V is TRBV7-7; 9 bases match TRBD1. The CDR3 runs to 15 residues. CDR1 and CDR2 from the germline V gene are SSHAT and FNYEAQ (reference sequence). CDR3 DNA, as far as it was read: TGTGCCAGCAGCGCAACGGGACAGGGTAAAGAGACG. It yields the protein CASSATGQGKET. The complete CDR3 reads CASSATGQGKETQYF.

Regarding this clone: The read ends 3 residues early relative to the CDR3; the germline J gene fills the gap. The chain links TRBV6-1 to TRBJ1-1; D gene ambiguous. The CDR3 is 14 amino acids. The V and J ends lost 1 base and 0 bases respectively, with 6 bases between them. Germline V gene sequence: CDR1 MNHNS, CDR2 SASEGT. The CDR3 spells CASSEEDMNTEAFF. The CDR3 bases that were read are TGTGCCAGCAGTGAAGAAGACATGAACACTGAA.

The CDR3 bases that were read are TGCGCCAGCAGCTCCATGGGGGGTAACACTGAA. Its protein product is CASSSMGGNTE. The full CDR3 is CASSSMGGNTEAFF. This sequence joins TRBV5-1 and TRBJ1-1; D is possibly TRBD1 (5 bases). The read terminates 3 residues ahead of where the CDR3 ends, so the germline J gene completes it. Per the germline V gene, CDR1 is SGHRS and CDR2 is YFSETQ. Trimming stripped 3 bases from V and 2 bases from J, with 11 bases between. This CDR3 is 14 amino acids long.

To note about this clone: The CDR3 is cut off 3 residues early in the read; its end comes from the germline J gene. V and J are TRBV6-2 or TRBV6-3 and TRBJ2-2; TRBD2 aligns across 7 bases. Germline V gene data show CDR1 as MNHEY and CDR2 as SVGEGT. The CDR3 is 14 residues long. CDR3 bases read: TGTGCCAGCACCCGGACTGGGAGGGATGAAAAG. Translating gives CASTRTGRDEK. From start to end, the CDR3 is CASTRTGRDEKLFF.

The CDR3 protein is CASRGLPPAKNIQYF. The sequenced CDR3 bases are TGTGCCAGCAGGGGGCTTCCCCCGGCCAAAAACATT. The rearrangement joins TRBV6-2 or TRBV6-3 to TRBJ2-4, with D possibly being TRBD1 (5 bases). The read ends 3 residues before the CDR3 terminus; that terminus is restored from the germline J gene. V was shortened by 6 bases and J by 1 base, with 13 bases between the two germline ends. In germline, CDR1 is MNHEY, CDR2 SVGEGT. This CDR3 is built from 15 residues.

About this clone: The missing CDR3 end, 3 residues past where the read stops, is filled in from the germline J gene. The chain has TRBV9 and TRBJ2-2, with 8 bases aligning to TRBD2. The junction had 5 bases not matched to a gene; V was cut back by 0 bases and J by 4 bases. The CDR3 consists of 16 residues. The germline V gene encodes CDR1 SGDLS and CDR2 YYNGEE. The CDR3 here is CASSVAAGVTTGELFF. The CDR3 bases that were read are TGTGCCAGCAGCGTAGCAGCGGGGGTAACCACCGGGGAG. Filled out from reference TRBV9 and TRBJ2-2, the complete variable domain reads DSGVTQTPKHLITATGQRVTLRCSPRSGDLSVYWYQQSLDQGLQFLIQYYNGEERAKGNILERFSAQQFPDLHSELNLSSLELGDSALYFCASSVAAGVTTGELFFGEGSRLTVL.

To note about this clone: The sequenced fragment ends 3 residues before the CDR3 boundary, so the rest is inferred from the germline J gene. V gene TRBV5-1 combines with J gene TRBJ1-1; no clear D gene. V was clipped by 2 bases and J by 1 base, with 9 bases between them. CDR3 length: 14 residues. Germline CDR1 reads SGHRS; CDR2 reads YFSETQ. The CDR3 bases that were read are TGCGCCAGCAGCTTTGGCGGGGAGAACACTGAA. Translated: CASSFGGENTE. From start to end, the CDR3 is CASSFGGENTEAFF.

As regards this clone: The CDR3 is cut off 3 residues early in the read; its end comes from the germline J gene. This rearrangement joins TRBV7-2 to TRBJ1-1, with D perhaps TRBD1 (5 bases). V lost 5 bases and J lost 1, with 8 bases in between. Germline CDR1 SGHTA, CDR2 FQGNSA. The length of the CDR3 is 13 residues. CDR3 residues: CASSLQENTEAFF. The CDR3 DNA, read in part, is TGTGCCAGCAGCCTACAGGAGAACACTGAA.

On this clone itself: Coverage ceases 3 residues before the CDR3 finishes, and the germline J gene fills in the end. The chain has TRBV7-2 and TRBJ2-4; TRBD2 matches at 9 bases. The germline V gene has CDR1 SGHTA and CDR2 FQGNSA. CDR3 size: 15 residues. The V gene end was trimmed by 5 bases and the J gene end by 3 bases; junction bases not matched to a gene: 5. The covered CDR3 bases are TGTGCCAGCAGCGCGGGGGGGGCCGGCAAAAACATT. This sequence encodes CASSAGGAGKNI. In full, the CDR3 is CASSAGGAGKNIQYF. The variable domain in full, completed from reference TRBV7-2 and TRBJ2-4, reads GAGVSQSPSNKVTEKGKDVELRCDPISGHTALYWYRQSLGQGLEFLIYFQGNSAPDKSGLPSDRFSAERTGGSVSTLTIQRTQQEDSAVYLCASSAGGAGKNIQYFGAGTRLSVL.

On this clone itself: The observed sequence ends 3 residues before the CDR3 terminus, with the missing tail filled in from the germline J gene. This sample includes further DNA sequences coding for the same CDR3. This chain joins TRBV7-9 and TRBJ2-1; 10 bases align to TRBD1. This CDR3 spans 15 amino acids. The germline V gene has CDR1 SEHNR and CDR2 FQNEAQ (reference sequence). V lost 5 bases and J lost 6; bases outside the gene matches: 7. CDR3 loop: CASSPGTGVTNEQFF. CDR3 DNA (partial): TGTGCCAGCAGCCCCGGGACAGGGGTTACCAATGAG.